Sequencing of this T cell receptor beta chain was carried out in a study of Ad26.COV2.S vaccination and SARS-CoV-2 variants. Measured with immunoSEQ multiplex PCR; TCRdb has only the in-frame clones, and not every one. The table includes under 500,000 clones, 92% detected once. V was trimmed by 2 bases and J by 5 bases, leaving 7 bases between them. Germline V gene lookup returns CDR1 PRHDT and CDR2 FYEKMQ (reference sequence). The CDR3 consists of 14 residues. Treatment defined: roughly 19 received Ad26.COV2.S at low or high dose, single or two shots; 5 received placebo; per-sample allocation not given. Sample collection was performed on day 63 after the first vaccine or placebo injection.

The rearrangement links TRBV13 to TRBJ2-6; unclear D gene. This material consisted of peripheral blood, taken in a trial of Ad26.COV2.S vaccine versus placebo. This receptor was identified in a person between 18 and 59 years old who received the Ad26.COV2.S COVID-19 vaccine or a placebo. The CDR3 DNA sequence: TGTGCCAGCAGCTTAATTGACAGGGCCAACGTCCTGACTTTC. Its translation: CASSLIDRANVLTF.